This paragraph covers one T cell receptor beta chain sequence. Its specificity is unknown. This record comes from a study of T-cell memory formation after mild COVID-19. Findings and caveats of the study: Some responding clones appeared in pre-infection memory, suggesting cross-reactive memory joined.

The V and J ends lost 1 base and 3 bases respectively, with 15 bases between them. CDR3 length: 16 residues. TCRdb reprocessed the 5' RACE reads with MiXCR, giving one entry per CDR3 protein. The repertoire holds 350,000 to 500,000 distinct CDR3 sequences, with 20% to 25% as singletons. This receptor was identified in an adult woman who had mild COVID-19 (a few samples of this study predate the infection). Cell type and time point are not known. The chain recombines TRBV12-3 or TRBV12-4 with TRBJ1-1, with a weak D call TRBD1 (5 bases). The material sequenced was PBMCs or a T cell subset sorted from them (not recorded which). In nucleotides, the CDR3 is TGTGCCAGCAGTTTAGTCAGGGTTCTATTGGACACTGAAGCTTTCTTT. As protein: CASSLVRVLLDTEAFF.